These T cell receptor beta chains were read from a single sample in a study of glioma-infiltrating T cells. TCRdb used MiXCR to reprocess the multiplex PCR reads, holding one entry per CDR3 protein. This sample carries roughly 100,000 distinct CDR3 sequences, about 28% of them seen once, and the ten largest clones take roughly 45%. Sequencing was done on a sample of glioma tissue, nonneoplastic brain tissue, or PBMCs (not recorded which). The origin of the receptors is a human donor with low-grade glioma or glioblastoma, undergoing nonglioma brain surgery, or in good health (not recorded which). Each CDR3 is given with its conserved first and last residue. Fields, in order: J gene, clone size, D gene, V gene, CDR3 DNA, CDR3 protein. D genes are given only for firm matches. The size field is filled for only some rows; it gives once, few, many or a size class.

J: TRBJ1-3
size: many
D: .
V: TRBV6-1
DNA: TGTGCCAGCAGCCCTCCGTCCGAATTCTCGCGCTCTGGAAACACCATATATTTT
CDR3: CASSPPSEFSRSGNTIYF

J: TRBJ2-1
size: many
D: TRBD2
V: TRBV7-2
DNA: TGTGCCAGCAGCCCCGGTGGTAGCGGGGGGAATGAGCAGTTCTTC
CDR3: CASSPGGSGGNEQFF

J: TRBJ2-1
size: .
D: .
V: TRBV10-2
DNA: TGCGCCAGCAGTGCCTACGCGGGGCAGTTCTTC
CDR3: CASSAYAGQFF

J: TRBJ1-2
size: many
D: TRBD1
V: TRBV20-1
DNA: TGCAGTGCTACTAGACAGGGGAGGGATGGCTACACCTTC
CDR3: CSATRQGRDGYTF

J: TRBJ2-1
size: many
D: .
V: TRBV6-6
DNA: TGTGCCAGCAGTTACGTGGACGCCTACAATGAGCAGTTCTTC
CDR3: CASSYVDAYNEQFF

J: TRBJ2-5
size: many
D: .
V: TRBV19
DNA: TGTGCCAGTAGTATAGGGGGGGCAGGGGAAGAGACCCAGTACTTC
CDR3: CASSIGGAGEETQYF

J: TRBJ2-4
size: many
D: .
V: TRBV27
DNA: TGTGCCAGCAGTAACCTTATTCAGTACTTC
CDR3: CASSNLIQYF

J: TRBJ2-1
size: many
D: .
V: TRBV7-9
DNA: TGTGCCAGCACCTTAGGGGTGTACAATGAGCAGTTCTTC
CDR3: CASTLGVYNEQFF

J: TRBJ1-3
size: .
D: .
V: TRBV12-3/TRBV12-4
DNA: TGTGCCAGCAGTTTTCCAGCCGGAAACACCATATATTTT
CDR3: CASSFPAGNTIYF

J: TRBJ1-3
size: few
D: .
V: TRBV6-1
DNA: TGCGCCAGCAGTGGCTACGGAAACACCATATATTTT
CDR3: CASSGYGNTIYF

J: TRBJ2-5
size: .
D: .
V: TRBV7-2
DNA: TGTGCTCCGACAGAGCAAGAGACCCAGTACTTC
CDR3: CAPTEQETQYF

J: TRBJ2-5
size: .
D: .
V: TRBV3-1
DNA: TGTGCCAGCATCCCGGACAGTAACAAAGAGACCCAGTACTTC
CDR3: CASIPDSNKETQYF

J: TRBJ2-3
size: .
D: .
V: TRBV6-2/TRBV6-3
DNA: TGTGCCAGCAGTTACGGGGAAGAAGGTACGCAGTATTTT
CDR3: CASSYGEEGTQYF

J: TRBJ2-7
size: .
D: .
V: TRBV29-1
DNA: TGCAGCGCCACCCTAACGCCGGGAACCTACGAGCAGTACTTC
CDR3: CSATLTPGTYEQYF

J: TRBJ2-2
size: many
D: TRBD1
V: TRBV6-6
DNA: TGTGCCAGCAGTTACGGGGACAGGGGGGACCGGGAGCTGTTTTTT
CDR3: CASSYGDRGDRELFF

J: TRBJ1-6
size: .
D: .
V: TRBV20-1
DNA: TGCAGTGCTAGGGGAGTCGGAACCTATAATTCACCCCTCCACTTT
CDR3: CSARGVGTYNSPLHF

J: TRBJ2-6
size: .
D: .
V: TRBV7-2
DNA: TGTGCCAGCAGCTTTGGAGTCTCTGGGGCCAACGTCCTGACTTTC
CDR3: CASSFGVSGANVLTF

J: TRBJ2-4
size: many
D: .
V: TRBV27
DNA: TGTGCCAGCAGTTTTTGGGGGGAAACCAAAAACATTCAGTACTTC
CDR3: CASSFWGETKNIQYF

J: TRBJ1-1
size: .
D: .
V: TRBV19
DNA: TGTGCCAGTCACCGACCGGGCCGCCCTGAGGGCACTGAAGCTTTCTTT
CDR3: CASHRPGRPEGTEAFF

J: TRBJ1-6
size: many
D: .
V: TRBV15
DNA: TGTGCCACCAGCAGAGAACTGGACGGCTCACCCCTCCACTTT
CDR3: CATSRELDGSPLHF

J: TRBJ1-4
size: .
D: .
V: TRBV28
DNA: TGTGCCAGCATGAGGGGCACTAATGAAAAACTGTTTTTT
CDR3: CASMRGTNEKLFF

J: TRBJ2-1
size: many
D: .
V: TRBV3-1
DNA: TGTGCCAGCAGCCAAGGAGCCCGACCGGGAAATGAGCAGTTCTTC
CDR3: CASSQGARPGNEQFF

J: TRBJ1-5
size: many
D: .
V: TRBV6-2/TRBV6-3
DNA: TGTGCCAGCAGCCCCGACAGGAGAAATCAGCCCCAGCATTTT
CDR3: CASSPDRRNQPQHF

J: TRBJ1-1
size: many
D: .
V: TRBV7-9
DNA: TGTGCCAGCAGCTTATCCGGGAGTGAAGCTTTCTTT
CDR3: CASSLSGSEAFF

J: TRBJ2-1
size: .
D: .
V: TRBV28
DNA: TGTGCCAGCAGTGCTACCTCTTTCAGGGGAGGCTCCTACAATGAGCAGTTCTTC
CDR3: CASSATSFRGGSYNEQFF

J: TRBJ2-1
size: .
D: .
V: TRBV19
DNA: TGTGCCAGTACCTCTCAAGCGGGTAGTCCCCTTAATGAGCAGTTCTTC
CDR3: CASTSQAGSPLNEQFF

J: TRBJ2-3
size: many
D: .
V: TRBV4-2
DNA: TGTGCCAGCAGCCACCTAAGGGGAACAGATACGCAGTATTTT
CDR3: CASSHLRGTDTQYF

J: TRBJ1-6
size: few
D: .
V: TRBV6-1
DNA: TGTGCCAGCAGTCGCCTGGACGGCGGCAATTCACCCCTCCACTTT
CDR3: CASSRLDGGNSPLHF

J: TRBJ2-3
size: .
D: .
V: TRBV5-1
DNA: TGCGCCAGCAGCTATAAGCGCGCGGGGGCCAGGGATACGCAGTATTTT
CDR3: CASSYKRAGARDTQYF

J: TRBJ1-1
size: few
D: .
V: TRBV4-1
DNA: TGCGCCAGCAGCCAAGATTTCCCCGGACAAAGAGGGAACACTGAAGCTTTCTTT
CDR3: CASSQDFPGQRGNTEAFF

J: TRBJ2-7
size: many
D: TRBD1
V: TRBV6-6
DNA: TGTGCCAGCAGTTACGGGACAGGGGGCGCCGAGCAGTACTTC
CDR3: CASSYGTGGAEQYF

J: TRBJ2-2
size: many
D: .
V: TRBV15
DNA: TGTGCCACCAGCGTAAGGGGGGGGGAGCTGTTTTTT
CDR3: CATSVRGGELFF

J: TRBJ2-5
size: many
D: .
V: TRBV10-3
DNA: TGTGCCATCAGTGAGTCCGACGAGACCCAGTACTTC
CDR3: CAISESDETQYF

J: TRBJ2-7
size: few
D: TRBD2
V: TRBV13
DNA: TGTGCCAGCAGCCGAGGACTAGCCTACGAGCAGTACTTC
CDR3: CASSRGLAYEQYF

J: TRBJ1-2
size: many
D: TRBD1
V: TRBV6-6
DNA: TGTGCCAGCAGTTACTCGCAGCAGGGGGCCGGTGGCTACACCTTC
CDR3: CASSYSQQGAGGYTF

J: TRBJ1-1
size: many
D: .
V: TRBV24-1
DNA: TGTGCCACCAGTGCCTATTTGGGGAGGACGGCGTCGGCAGACACTGAAGCTTTCTTT
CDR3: CATSAYLGRTASADTEAFF

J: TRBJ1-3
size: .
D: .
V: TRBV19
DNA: TGTGCCAGTAGTGATCAGTGGACCTCTGATCACACCATATATTTT
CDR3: CASSDQWTSDHTIYF

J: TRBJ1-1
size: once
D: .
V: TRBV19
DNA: TGTGCCAGTGCGGAACCCTCCATAAACACTGAAGCTCTCTTT
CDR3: CASAEPSINTEALF

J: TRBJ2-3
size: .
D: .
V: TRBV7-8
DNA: TGTGCCAGCAGCTTGTGGGGGATAGATACGCAGTATTTT
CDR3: CASSLWGIDTQYF

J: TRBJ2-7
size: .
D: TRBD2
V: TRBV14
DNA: TGTGCCAGCAGCGTCCGGACTAGCGGGGACCTTTACGAGCAGTACTTC
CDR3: CASSVRTSGDLYEQYF

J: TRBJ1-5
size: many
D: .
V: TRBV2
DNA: TGTGCCAGCAGAAAAACAGGAGATAGCAATCAGCCCCAGCATTTT
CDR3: CASRKTGDSNQPQHF

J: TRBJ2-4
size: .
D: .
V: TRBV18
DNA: TGTGCCAGCTCACGGGGCGGAGGTGGCGCGGACATTCAGTACTTC
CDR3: CASSRGGGGADIQYF

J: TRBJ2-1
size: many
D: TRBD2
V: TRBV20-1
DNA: TGCAGTGCCGTAGGGACTAGCGGGGGGATCTCCTACAATGAGCAGTTCTTC
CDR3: CSAVGTSGGISYNEQFF

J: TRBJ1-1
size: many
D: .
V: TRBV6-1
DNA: TGTGCCAGCAGTTCCTCACCTGGGGGGGGAAACACTGAAGCTTTCTTT
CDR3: CASSSSPGGGNTEAFF

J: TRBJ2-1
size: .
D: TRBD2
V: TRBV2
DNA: TGTGCCAGCAGTGGGGGACTAGAGGGGGGGCCAGTATCGAACAATGAGCAGTTCTTC
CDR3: CASSGGLEGGPVSNNEQFF

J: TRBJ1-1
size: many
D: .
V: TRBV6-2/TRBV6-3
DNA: TGTGCCAGCAGTTACTCTTATGAAGCTTTCTTT
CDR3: CASSYSYEAFF

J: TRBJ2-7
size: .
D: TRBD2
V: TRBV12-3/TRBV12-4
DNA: TGTGCCAGCAAAAGGGACTACGGTCACGAGCAGTACTTC
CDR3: CASKRDYGHEQYF

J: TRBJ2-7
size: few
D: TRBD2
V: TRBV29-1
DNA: TGCAGCGTTCCGGGGACTACTAACGAGCAGTACTTC
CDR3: CSVPGTTNEQYF

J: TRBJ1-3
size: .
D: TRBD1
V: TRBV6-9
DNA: TGTGCCAGCAGTTCGGTAGGGGGCAGTGGAAACACCATATATTTT
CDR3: CASSSVGGSGNTIYF

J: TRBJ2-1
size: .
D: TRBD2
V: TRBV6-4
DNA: TGTGCCAGCAGTGATGGGGTAGCGGGGATCAATGAGCAGTTCTTC
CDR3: CASSDGVAGINEQFF

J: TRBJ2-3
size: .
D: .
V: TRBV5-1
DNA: TGCGCCAGCAGCTTGCAACAGGGAAGCACAGATACGCAGTATTTT
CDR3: CASSLQQGSTDTQYF

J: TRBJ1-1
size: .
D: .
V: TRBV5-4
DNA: TGTGCCAGCAGCCCCCCGGTGGACAGTTTGAACACTGAAGCTTTCTTT
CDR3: CASSPPVDSLNTEAFF